Shown below are 19 T cell receptor beta chains from a single sample sequenced in a study of cytomegalovirus exposure and HLA in healthy donors. PCR primers comprised 60 Vbeta and 13 Jbeta primers. This table comes from immunoSEQ multiplex PCR, and its TCRdb copy is limited to in-frame clones, with some not included. The sample table sets out 100,000 to 150,000 clones. Sequenced: PBMCs. The origin of the receptors is a woman in her thirties or forties in good health and CMV-seropositive.

The V and J genes are TRBV19 and TRBJ2-3; no clear D gene. Per the germline V gene, CDR1 is LNHDA and CDR2 is SQIVND (reference sequence). V was pared by 1 base and J by 0 bases, with 2 bases between. The CDR3 sequence is 13 residues long. For the CDR3, the DNA is TGTGCCAGTAGTATAGCTAGCACAGATACGCAGTATTTT. This sequence encodes CASSIASTDTQYF.

The genes are TRBV7-2 and TRBJ2-5; D is perhaps TRBD2 (5 bases). V lost 1 base and J lost 4, with 7 bases in between. Germline V gene data show CDR1 as SGHTA and CDR2 as FQGNSA. The CDR3 loop spans 13 amino acids. In DNA form, the CDR3 reads TGTGCCAGCAGCTTAGGGAGGCGAGAGACCCAGTACTTC. Its protein is CASSLGRRETQYF.

V gene TRBV7-2 combines with J gene TRBJ2-2, with D hard to call. Germline CDR1 reads SGHTA; CDR2 reads FQGNSA. CDR3 size: 14 residues. Trimming pared 6 bases from V and 4 bases from J, leaving 12 bases between. CDR3 bases: TGTGCCAGCAGGGAACGGAGCACCACCGGGGAGCTGTTTTTT. It yields the protein CASRERSTTGELFF.

CDR3 protein: CASSWDRNTEAFF. CDR3 DNA sequence: TGTGCCAGTAGCTGGGACAGGAACACTGAAGCTTTCTTT. This sequence joins TRBV19 and TRBJ1-1; 7 nucleotides line up with TRBD1. Germline lookup yields CDR1 LNHDA and CDR2 SQIVND (reference sequence). The V segment lost 6 bases and the J segment 1 base; nucleotides outside the gene matches: 2. The CDR3 contains 13 residues.

Comments on this clone: Other nucleotide sequences from this sample produce the same CDR3. The rearrangement uses TRBV7-9 and TRBJ1-1; D remains unclear. The CDR3 is made up of 13 amino acids. Trimming shortened V by 7 bases and J by 2 bases, and 11 bases separated the two germline ends. CDR1 is SEHNR, CDR2 FQNEAQ, per germline (reference sequence). The CDR3 is CASKEGPNTEAFF. In DNA form, the CDR3 reads TGTGCCAGCAAGGAGGGCCCTAACACTGAAGCTTTCTTT. Drawing the rest from reference TRBV7-9 and TRBJ1-1, the complete variable domain is DTGVSQNPRHKITKRGQNVTFRCDPISEHNRLYWYRQTLGQGPEFLTYFQNEAQLEKSRLLSDRFSAERPKGSFSTLEIQRTEQGDSAMYLCASKEGPNTEAFFGQGTRLTVV.

The chain combines TRBV11-2 with TRBJ2-7, with D hard to call. Trimming stripped 0 bases from V and 2 bases from J, with 5 bases between. The V gene's germline CDR1 is SGHAT and CDR2 FQNNGV. The CDR3 spans 13 residues. The CDR3 nucleotides are TGTGCCAGCAGCTTAGACACACCCTACGAGCAGTACTTC. Protein: CASSLDTPYEQYF.

The CDR3 here is CASSSWELLGEGGEQYF. In DNA, the CDR3 is TGCGCCAGCAGCTCGTGGGAACTTCTAGGGGAGGGTGGCGAGCAGTACTTC. This rearrangement joins TRBV5-1 to TRBJ2-7; 7 positions match TRBD2. The CDR3 runs 17 residues. Trimming cost V 3 bases and J 6 bases; bases outside gene matches: 18. Germline lookup yields CDR1 SGHRS and CDR2 YFSETQ.

The CDR3 protein is CASNNGLTSYNEQFF. CDR3 nucleotide sequence: TGTGCCAGCAATAACGGACTCACCTCCTACAATGAGCAGTTCTTC. This chain uses TRBV27 with TRBJ2-1; weak D call: TRBD2 (5 bases). The CDR3 runs 15 residues. Germline CDR1 MNHEY, CDR2 SMNVEV (reference sequence). Deletions cut 7 bases from V and 0 bases from J, with 13 bases between.

The CDR3 coding sequence is TGTGCCAGCAGCCTTCGAGGTTCCGGGGCCAACGTCCTGACTTTC. Its translation: CASSLRGSGANVLTF. V usage is TRBV6-1 and J usage is TRBJ2-6; D gene unclear. This CDR3 is built from 15 residues. Deletions cut 6 bases from V and 4 bases from J, with 13 bases between. CDR1 is MNHNS, CDR2 SASEGT, per germline.

The chain has TRBV5-6 and TRBJ2-3, with TRBD2 matching 7 bases. V was pared by 0 bases and J by 6 bases, with 4 bases of the junction left unmatched. This CDR3 is built from 14 residues. CDR1 and CDR2 (germline): SGHDT, YYEEEE. The CDR3 DNA sequence: TGTGCCAGCAGCTTGGTATCCGGGAGGGATACGCAGTATTTT. Its translation: CASSLVSGRDTQYF.

The rearrangement links TRBV27 to TRBJ2-7, with 13 bases matching TRBD2. From germline, CDR1 is MNHEY and CDR2 SMNVEV (reference sequence). The trim removed 1 base at V and 2 bases at J, leaving 8 bases unmatched. This CDR3 has 18 residues. The CDR3 reads CASSLFAPGLAGTYEQYF. CDR3 sequence (DNA): TGTGCCAGCAGTTTATTTGCCCCGGGACTAGCGGGAACCTACGAGCAGTACTTC.

The gene calls are TRBV19 and TRBJ1-5; D is undetermined. Germline CDR1 and CDR2: LNHDA and SQIVND (reference sequence). The CDR3 spans 14 residues. Trimming shortened V by 5 bases and J by 3 bases, and 11 bases separated the two germline ends. The CDR3: CASSAGGDNQPQHF. The CDR3 DNA reads as TGTGCCAGTAGTGCGGGCGGGGACAATCAGCCCCAGCATTTT. Filled out from reference TRBV19 and TRBJ1-5, the complete variable domain reads DGGITQSPKYLFRKEGQNVTLSCEQNLNHDAMYWYRQDPGQGLRLIYYSQIVNDFQKGDIAEGYSVSREKKESFPLTVTSAQKNPTAFYLCASSAGGDNQPQHFGDGTRLSIL.

In DNA, the CDR3 is TGTGCCAGCAGTGAAGTTGGACAAAGAAACTATGGCTACACCTTC. This translates into CASSEVGQRNYGYTF. V is TRBV2 and J is TRBJ1-2, with D maybe TRBD1 (5 bases). Germline CDR1 and CDR2: SNHLY and FYNNEI. Trimming removed 1 base at V and 2 bases at J, with 11 bases between. This CDR3 region has 15 residues.

V is TRBV15 and J is TRBJ1-2; D uncertain. The V and J ends lost 3 bases and 8 bases respectively, with 19 bases between them. CDR3 length equals 15 residues. Germline values: CDR1 LNHNV, CDR2 YYDKDF (reference sequence). The CDR3 DNA sequence: TGTGCCACCAGCAGGGTGGCTTGGGCAGACGAGGGCTACACCTTC. Translating gives CATSRVAWADEGYTF.

This sequence joins TRBV6-5 and TRBJ2-1, with D possibly matching TRBD2 (5 bases). V lost 7 bases and J 7 bases, leaving 14 bases between the germline ends. CDR3 length: 13 residues. CDR1 MNHEY and CDR2 SVGAGI come from the germline V gene. The CDR3 is CASTRRGRNEQFF. The CDR3 DNA is TGTGCCAGCACACGACGGGGTAGGAATGAGCAGTTCTTC.

The chain uses TRBV7-9 and TRBJ1-2; 12 positions agree with TRBD1. This CDR3 spans 13 amino acids. The germline CDR1 and CDR2 sequences are SEHNR and FQNEAQ (reference sequence). V trimming: 7 bases; J trimming: 12 bases; junction bases outside the gene matches: 9. As DNA, the CDR3 is TGTGCCAGCATCCGACCGGGACAGGGGGCGAACACCTTC. Translated, it gives CASIRPGQGANTF.

The rearrangement links TRBV19 to TRBJ2-2; 7 positions match TRBD2. J lost 4 bases, V lost 7 bases, and 6 bases had no gene match. CDR1 and CDR2 from the germline V gene are LNHDA and SQIVND (reference sequence). The CDR3 totals 14 residues. The CDR3 bases are TGTGCCAGTAAGGGCGGGAGTCGCACCGGGGAGCTGTTTTTT. This encodes CASKGGSRTGELFF. Drawing the rest from reference TRBV19 and TRBJ2-2, the complete variable domain is DGGITQSPKYLFRKEGQNVTLSCEQNLNHDAMYWYRQDPGQGLRLIYYSQIVNDFQKGDIAEGYSVSREKKESFPLTVTSAQKNPTAFYLCASKGGSRTGELFFGEGSRLTVL.

The chain links TRBV28 to TRBJ2-2; maybe TRBD2 (6 bases). The germline V and J ends were trimmed by 5 bases and 1 base, with 11 bases remaining between them. The CDR3 consists of 15 residues. CDR1 is MDHEN and CDR2 is SYDVKM in the germline V gene. CDR3 DNA sequence: TGTGCCAGCAGTCCTCCGGGACTGAACACCGGGGAGCTGTTTTTT. Translating gives CASSPPGLNTGELFF.

The rearrangement links TRBV4-2 to TRBJ2-7, with 11 bases aligning to TRBD2. The CDR3 runs to 15 residues. Trimming cost V 4 bases and J 0 bases; bases outside gene matches: 2. CDR1 is LGHNA, CDR2 YNFKEQ, per germline. Written as DNA, the CDR3 is TGTGCCAGCAGCCGACTAGCGGGGAGCTCCTACGAGCAGTACTTC. This gives the protein CASSRLAGSSYEQYF.